By share of the sample, the clone carrying this T cell receptor beta chain is medium-sized (0.01 to 0.1%). What it binds is unknown. RNA transcripts were the template, and TCR beta CDR3 regions were amplified from them. Second-round multiplex PCR came after first-round RT-PCR with HTBI primers. TCRdb re-called the multiplex PCR reads with MiXCR, one entry per CDR3 protein. The sample shows around 40,000 distinct CDR3 sequences, about 50% of them seen only once. This specimen comes from a study of Graves' ophthalmopathy and Graves' hyperthyroidism. Findings of the study overall: The blood repertoire also included most expanded thyroid clonotypes above 0.001 frequency.

V was cut by 5 bases and J by 2 bases, with 16 bases left in between. CDR3 length: 15 amino acids. Germline-derived CDR1 and CDR2 are SEHNR and FQNEAQ (reference sequence). This chain links TRBV7-9 with TRBJ2-7; no firm D call. The TCR was taken from an adult man with Graves' ophthalmopathy. Material: peripheral blood. CDR3 sequence (DNA): TGTGCCAGCAGCCCCGTTTTGGACGGAACCTACGAGCAGTACGTC. As protein: CASSPVLDGTYEQYV.